Listed below are T cell receptor beta chains from one sample, sequenced in a study of memory CD8 T cells in hepatitis C reinfection. TCRdb's copy holds only in-frame clones and misses some; the assay was immunoSEQ multiplex PCR. This table has some 50,000 clones, about 88% appearing once. Sequences were obtained from naive CD8+ T cells sorted from blood. These receptor sequences come from a man aged 18 to 29 with hepatitis C virus infection. CDR3s include the opening cysteine and the closing phenylalanine or tryptophan.

v_gene	j_gene	CDR3aa
TRBV7-3	TRBJ2-1	CASSLLAGGNNEQFF
TRBV28	TRBJ1-5	CASLPSGEGNQPQHF
TRBV27	TRBJ2-5	CASSFGQGETQYF
TRBV11-3	TRBJ2-2	CASRQEGGRGDGELFF
TRBV2	TRBJ2-4	CASSAGEIGRNIQYF
TRBV7-9	TRBJ1-2	CASSLGGDGYTF
TRBV11-2	TRBJ2-3	CASSPRGGRGADTQYF
TRBV28	TRBJ1-1	CASSSTGTTGTEAFF
TRBV6-1	TRBJ2-1	CASSEGGASYNEQFF
TRBV11-2	TRBJ2-2	CASSTSRQGVGELFF
TRBV7-6	TRBJ2-3	CASSLYGRTSSTDTQYF
TRBV10-2	TRBJ2-3	CASSETGTSGGVSDTQYF
TRBV7-9	TRBJ2-2	CASTPGPPGTGELFF
TRBV7-9	TRBJ2-5	CASSLVGQGDRQETQYF
TRBV19	TRBJ2-3	CASSPWTSGRAMTDTQYF
TRBV19	TRBJ1-2	CASTADRGQDGYTF
TRBV7-9	TRBJ2-1	CASSPEGPSNNEQFF
TRBV2	TRBJ2-7	CASKGGRAVEQYF
TRBV5-4	TRBJ1-2	CASSLVVGQDYGYTF
TRBV27	TRBJ1-2	CASSLHTRGYGYTF
TRBV7-8	TRBJ2-1	CASISSGPSGDLSSYNEQFF
TRBV7-8	TRBJ2-7	CASSLWGNGGSEQYF
TRBV9	TRBJ2-3	CASSHRGKRGPGNTQYF
TRBV29-1	TRBJ2-1	CSGQGLAGPGEQFF
TRBV5-4	TRBJ2-1	CASSLPTSGRHNEQFF